This entry concerns a single T cell receptor beta chain. No antigen is known for it. The CDR3 is 16 amino acids. V was shortened by 0 bases and J by 6 bases, with 16 bases between the two germline ends. Germline loops: CDR1 SGHTA, CDR2 FQGTGA. This entry is derived from a study of CD8 T cells in ankylosing spondylitis. Whole-study findings and limits: Certain motif variants had earlier appeared in reactive arthritis synovial fluid and blood. There was a TCR beta motif, made of fewer than 10 highly homologous variants, that appeared characteristic of ankylosing spondylitis blood. The authors found the disease-linked clones to be CD8+ and relatively rare in peripheral blood. Reported data indicate significant enrichment of disease-linked clones within matched ankylosing spondylitis synovial fluid.

The authors made TCR beta libraries by quantitative 5'-RACE with molecular barcodes. TCRdb itself ran the 5' RACE reads through MiXCR, one entry per CDR3 protein. The sample has over 600,000 distinct CDR3 sequences, under 20% seen once; the top ten hold under 20%. This TCR came from a male donor with ankylosing spondylitis. The chain employs TRBV7-3 and TRBJ2-3, with D perhaps TRBD2 (6 bases). The sequenced sample consisted of blood, either unsorted or a sorted T cell fraction (not recorded which). The chain's CDR3 is CASSLTVSLAMDTQYF. The DNA for the CDR3 is TGTGCCAGCAGCTTAACAGTGTCTCTAGCGATGGATACGCAGTATTTT.